This TCR beta chain was obtained from a study of blood T cell repertoires in COVID-19. Study overall: Researchers got acute and convalescent COVID-19 samples from the United States, Italy and Spain. The analysed material was cDNA or gDNA that came from T cells, B-cell-depleted T cells, or PBMCs.

With 2 bases removed from V and 0 bases from J, the gap between germline ends came to 11 bases. Germline assignment: CDR1 WSHSY and CDR2 SAAADI. This CDR3 has 16 amino acids. Original processing notes: Reference gene primer amplification in the assay estimated nucleated cell counts. The repertoire was sequenced with immunoSEQ multiplex PCR; TCRdb's copy has only in-frame clones and lacks some. V, J and clone size were drawn from that table, and D and trimming were deduced from the DNA. This repertoire shows fewer than 180,000 clones, approximately 80% found once; its top ten account for 2.2%. The TCR sequence derives from a man in his sixties or seventies with acute or convalescent COVID-19. Sequencing was done on a sample of peripheral blood. The genes are TRBV10-2 and TRBJ2-4; D is perhaps TRBD2 (6 bases). This CDR3 reads CASSESGLLAKNIQYF. The CDR3 DNA is TGCGCCAGCAGTGAGAGCGGACTACTAGCCAAAAACATTCAGTACTTC.